One sample yielded the 26 T cell receptor beta chains listed below, sequenced in a study of shared clonotypes between healthy human individuals. The repertoire was sequenced with immunoSEQ multiplex PCR; TCRdb's copy has only in-frame clones and lacks some. Of 2 million to 2.5 million clones listed, approximately 93% are singletons. The source material was naive CD4+ T cells from PBMCs. Subset noted: CD45RA+ positively selected. All receptors derive from a man younger than 35 in good health. Some clones in this sample may be carry-over from other donors' samples.

The chain joins TRBV29-1 to TRBJ2-1, with 8 bases lining up with TRBD2. CDR3 size: 17 residues. Trimming at V came to 6 bases and at J to 0 bases, leaving 13 bases not matched to a gene. Germline V gene data show CDR1 as SQVTM and CDR2 as ANQGSEA. CDR3: CSVAGYRLASSYNEQFF. For the CDR3, the DNA is TGCAGCGTCGCCGGATACAGACTAGCGAGCTCCTACAATGAGCAGTTCTTC.

The chain carries TRBV5-4 and TRBJ1-1; 8 bases are shared with TRBD1. CDR1 and CDR2 from the germline V gene are SGHNT and YYREEE (reference sequence). This CDR3 region has 14 residues. V trimming: 4 bases; J trimming: 3 bases; junction bases outside the gene matches: 5. The CDR3, as DNA: TGTGCCAGCAGCCTGACAGGGGCTGACACTGAAGCTTTCTTT. The encoded protein is CASSLTGADTEAFF.

The chain is built from TRBV14 and TRBJ1-1, with D possibly being TRBD1 (6 bases). In germline, CDR1 is SGHDN, CDR2 FVKESK. The CDR3 extends over 16 amino acids. The germline V and J ends were trimmed by 1 base and 4 bases, with 16 bases remaining between them. This chain's CDR3 is CASSQVFRGWGTEAFF. In DNA form, the CDR3 reads TGTGCCAGCAGCCAAGTTTTCAGGGGCTGGGGCACTGAAGCTTTCTTT.

J is TRBJ2-5 and V is TRBV28, with D perhaps given as TRBD1 or TRBD2 (6 bases each). The J call could be wrong; TRBJ2-7 is a better fit for the DNA end. Germline V lookup: CDR1 MDHEN, CDR2 SYDVKM. This CDR3 is 14 amino acids long. The CDR3 DNA reads TGTGCCAGCAGCCCTACGGGGGCGGGGAGCGAGCAGTACTTC. Translation gives CASSPTGAGSEQYF.

The chain combines TRBV7-6 with TRBJ2-5; TRBD2 aligns across 14 bases. Germline CDR1 is SGHVS and CDR2 is FNYEAQ. The J segment lost 4 bases and the V segment lost 4 bases, leaving 8 bases of the junction unmatched. This CDR3 is 17 amino acids long. The CDR3 sequence: CASSSSGTSGSRETQYF. The CDR3 DNA sequence: TGTGCCAGCAGCTCGTCAGGGACTAGCGGGAGTAGAGAGACCCAGTACTTC.

J is TRBJ1-5 and V is TRBV28; a weak D match, TRBD1 (6 bases). The germline V and J ends were trimmed by 2 bases and 7 bases, with 15 bases remaining between them. This CDR3 comprises 15 residues. CDR1 and CDR2 (germline): MDHEN, SYDVKM. This CDR3 reads CASSLVSQGQQPQHF. As DNA, the CDR3 is TGTGCCAGCAGTTTAGTGTCACAGGGTCAACAGCCCCAGCATTTT. Variable domain in full (rest from reference TRBV28 and TRBJ1-5): DVKVTQSSRYLVKRTGEKVFLECVQDMDHENMFWYRQDPGLGLRLIYFSYDVKMKEKGDIPEGYSVSREKKERFSLILESASTNQTSMYLCASSLVSQGQQPQHFGDGTRLSIL.

The V call is TRBV19, the J call TRBJ2-1; the match to TRBD1 covers 12 bases. The germline V gene has CDR1 LNHDA and CDR2 SQIVND (reference sequence). The CDR3 extends over 19 amino acids. V shed 5 bases and J 3 bases; nucleotides not matched to a gene: 14. The CDR3 bases are TGTGCCAGTAGTCTAAAGGGACAGGGGGCGATTGGGATCTACAATGAGCAGTTCTTC. Its translation is CASSLKGQGAIGIYNEQFF.

This chain links TRBV27 with TRBJ1-2; D unclear. Trimming took off 6 bases at V and 5 bases at J, with 10 bases between the two ends. Per the germline V gene, CDR1 is MNHEY and CDR2 is SMNVEV (reference sequence). CDR3 length: 12 residues. CDR3 coding DNA: TGTGCCAGCAGGTTCGGTGGGTATGGCTACACCTTC. It is translated as CASRFGGYGYTF.

The chain links TRBV5-1 to TRBJ2-7; no firm D call. Germline loops: CDR1 SGHRS, CDR2 YFSETQ. This CDR3 comprises 15 residues. With 4 bases removed from V and 2 bases from J, the gap between germline ends came to 16 bases. CDR3 sequence reads: CASSPRQVTTYEQYF. CDR3 nucleotide sequence: TGCGCCAGCAGCCCCCGTCAGGTAACCACCTACGAGCAGTACTTC.

The chain recombines TRBV25-1 with TRBJ1-2, with D hard to call. The V gene lost 0 bases and the J gene lost 8 bases, with 16 bases spanning the gap. Germline lookup yields CDR1 MGHDK and CDR2 SYGVNS. The CDR3 has 15 residues. DNA of the CDR3: TGTGCCAGCAGTGAATATTGGGGAGAATCTGGAGGCTACACCTTC. As protein: CASSEYWGESGGYTF.

The chain is built from TRBV19 and TRBJ1-5, with D possibly being TRBD1 (5 bases). The CDR3 is 16 residues long. Germline V gene data show CDR1 as LNHDA and CDR2 as SQIVND (reference sequence). The V end lost 5 bases, the J end lost 4 bases, and 18 bases lay between the germline ends. The CDR3 sequence is CASSPPLDSLNQPQHF. CDR3 nucleotides: TGTGCCAGTAGTCCCCCTCTCGACAGTCTGAATCAGCCCCAGCATTTT. Filled out from reference TRBV19 and TRBJ1-5, the complete variable domain reads DGGITQSPKYLFRKEGQNVTLSCEQNLNHDAMYWYRQDPGQGLRLIYYSQIVNDFQKGDIAEGYSVSREKKESFPLTVTSAQKNPTAFYLCASSPPLDSLNQPQHFGDGTRLSIL.

V and J are TRBV19 and TRBJ2-2, with TRBD1 matching over 8 bases. The CDR3 spans 15 residues. V lost 3 bases to trimming and J lost 3 bases; unmatched junction nucleotides: 3. In germline, CDR1 is LNHDA, CDR2 SQIVND (reference sequence). Here the CDR3 DNA reads TGTGCCAGTAGTATCGGGGACAGGTACACCGGGGAGCTGTTTTTT. Residues: CASSIGDRYTGELFF.

The rearrangement links TRBV4-2 to TRBJ2-3; 9 bases are shared with TRBD1. The CDR3 covers 15 residues. V lost 4 bases and J lost 2; bases outside the gene matches: 4. Germline V gene data show CDR1 as LGHNA and CDR2 as YNFKEQ. CDR3 sequence reads: CASSLGTGNTDTQYF. The CDR3 DNA is TGTGCCAGCAGCCTCGGGACAGGGAACACAGATACGCAGTATTTT.

The V and J genes are TRBV19 and TRBJ1-3, with unresolved D. The CDR3 has 14 residues. Germline CDR1 LNHDA, CDR2 SQIVND (reference sequence). V lost 7 bases to trimming and J lost 2 bases, with 12 bases between them. The CDR3 DNA reads TGTGCCAGTAACAGTGGGGTCACTGGAAACACCATATATTTT. It codes for CASNSGVTGNTIYF.

The chain is built from TRBV5-6 and TRBJ1-1; no reliable D call. CDR1 is SGHDT, CDR2 YYEEEE, per germline. Between the trimmed V and J ends, which lost 6 bases and 2 bases, there was a span of 14 bases. The CDR3 contains 14 residues. CDR3 protein: CASIPLGRNTEAFF. The CDR3 nucleotides are TGTGCCAGCATCCCGTTGGGGAGAAACACTGAAGCTTTCTTT.

The J gene is TRBJ1-4, the V gene TRBV6-6; D remains ambiguous. The V and J ends lost 9 bases and 8 bases respectively, with 16 bases between them. CDR1 is MNHNY and CDR2 is SVGAGI in the germline V gene (reference sequence). The CDR3 loop spans 13 amino acids. CDR3 region: CASGPFIGEKLFF. As DNA, the CDR3 is TGTGCCAGTGGGCCGTTCATTGGCGAAAAACTGTTTTTT.

This rearrangement joins TRBV28 to TRBJ2-7, with 16 bases lining up with TRBD2. Germline values: CDR1 MDHEN, CDR2 SYDVKM. The J segment lost 3 bases and the V segment lost 5 bases, leaving 13 bases of the junction unmatched. The CDR3 spans 19 residues. This CDR3 is CASSLVNPGLAGGRYEQYF. CDR3 bases: TGTGCCAGCAGTCTCGTTAATCCGGGACTAGCGGGAGGGCGCTACGAGCAGTACTTC.

The V and J genes are TRBV25-1 and TRBJ2-2, with D unresolved. CDR3 size: 13 residues. The V and J ends lost 1 base and 6 bases respectively, with 6 bases between them. Germline CDR1 is MGHDK and CDR2 is SYGVNS. In DNA form, the CDR3 reads TGTGCCAGCAGTGAATTCTCTGCCGGGGAGCTGTTTTTT. Amino acids: CASSEFSAGELFF.

The rearrangement uses TRBV27 and TRBJ1-1, with 7 bases that match TRBD1. CDR3 length: 19 amino acids. The ends lost 1 base at V and 4 bases at J; junction bases unmatched: 18. Germline V gene data show CDR1 as MNHEY and CDR2 as SMNVEV (reference sequence). CDR3 DNA sequence: TGTGCCAGCAGTTTATGGGGAGGAAGGGGCAGGGGGTCGGGCACTGAAGCTTTCTTT. Translated, it gives CASSLWGGRGRGSGTEAFF.

V gene TRBV5-4 combines with J gene TRBJ1-2; D remains unclear. The germline V gene has CDR1 SGHNT and CDR2 YYREEE (reference sequence). The V and J ends lost 4 bases and 4 bases respectively, with 11 bases between them. This CDR3 is 13 amino acids long. The CDR3 DNA sequence: TGTGCCAGCAGCGGTATGGGTAGCTATGGCTACACCTTC. Translated: CASSGMGSYGYTF.

This chain links TRBV5-1 with TRBJ2-7; a weak D match, TRBD2 (5 bases). The germline CDR1 and CDR2 sequences are SGHRS and YFSETQ. The CDR3 covers 14 residues. V was cut by 7 bases and J by 3 bases, with 17 bases left in between. This CDR3 reads CASRGGGDNYEQYF. The DNA of the CDR3 is TGCGCCAGCCGAGGAGGAGGAGATAACTACGAGCAGTACTTC.

The chain uses TRBV11-2 and TRBJ2-2, with D uncertain. There are 16 residues in the CDR3. Germline assignment: CDR1 SGHAT and CDR2 FQNNGV. V was trimmed by 6 bases and J by 0 bases, leaving 14 bases between them. The CDR3 is CASRTSEISNTGELFF. The DNA for the CDR3 is TGTGCCAGCAGGACGTCGGAGATCTCGAACACCGGGGAGCTGTTTTTT.

The count of this clone is one. The chain recombines TRBV5-4 with TRBJ2-5, with TRBD2 as a possible D gene (5 bases). V lost 3 bases to trimming and J lost 5 bases, with 17 bases between them. Germline loops: CDR1 SGHNT, CDR2 YYREEE (reference sequence). This CDR3 is 15 amino acids long. The CDR3 bases are TGTGCCAGCAGCTCCGCGGACCGGGGATTTGAGACCCAGTACTTC. Protein sequence: CASSSADRGFETQYF. Based on the CDR3 plus reference TRBV5-4 and TRBJ2-5, the full variable domain is ETGVTQSPTHLIKTRGQQVTLRCSSQSGHNTVSWYQQALGQGPQFIFQYYREEENGRGNFPPRFSGLQFPNYSSELNVNALELDDSALYLCASSSADRGFETQYFGPGTRLLVL.

This sequence joins TRBV19 and TRBJ1-5; D call uncertain. This CDR3 spans 15 amino acids. V lost 7 bases and J lost 4, with 17 bases in between. Germline CDR1 is LNHDA and CDR2 is SQIVND (reference sequence). The CDR3 coding sequence is TGTGCCAGTACCGGTCCGTACAGTACTAATCAGCCCCAGCATTTT. It codes for CASTGPYSTNQPQHF.

The rearrangement joins TRBV5-1 to TRBJ1-4; D uncertain. CDR3 size: 16 residues. The germline V gene encodes CDR1 SGHRS and CDR2 YFSETQ. Trimming left V 0 bases short and J 6 bases short, with 15 bases between. The CDR3 region is CASSLGPIAWDEKLFF. The CDR3 DNA sequence: TGCGCCAGCAGCTTGGGGCCCATTGCTTGGGATGAAAAACTGTTTTTT.

The CDR3 is CASSRAVGASGNTIYF. CDR3 coding DNA: TGTGCCAGCAGCCGCGCCGTGGGGGCGTCTGGAAACACCATATATTTT. The chain uses TRBV14 and TRBJ1-3; possible D gene TRBD1, 6 bases. There are 16 residues in the CDR3. Per the germline V gene, CDR1 is SGHDN and CDR2 is FVKESK. Trimming took off 4 bases at V and 1 base at J, with 14 bases between the two ends.